The 6 T cell receptor beta chains below all came from one sample that was sequenced in a study of blood T cell repertoires in COVID-19 (dated by TCRdb to 2020 to 2022). Libraries were constructed by the immunoSEQ multiplex PCR assay. Held by TCRdb, this immuneACCESS table contains in-frame sequences only and omits some clones. Under half of the omission traces to an unresolved V gene where checked; the cause of the rest is unknown. Across this sample there are approximately 80,000 clones, with 88% seen only once. The ten largest account for around a tenth of the sample. Sequenced input: peripheral blood. The receptors derive from a human donor in a cohort sampled during active COVID-19.

V and J are TRBV4-1 and TRBJ1-2, with 12 bases fitting TRBD1. CDR1 MGHRA and CDR2 YSYEKL come from the germline V gene. V trimming: 0 bases; J trimming: 2 bases; junction bases outside the gene matches: 7. This CDR3 is 18 amino acids long. The DNA of the CDR3 is TGCGCCAGCAGCCAAGACGGGGACAGGGGGCTTCTAAACTATGGCTACACCTTC. Translating gives CASSQDGDRGLLNYGYTF.

V is TRBV7-2 and J is TRBJ1-3; D possibly corresponds to TRBD1 (5 bases). V was pared by 4 bases and J by 7 bases, with 11 bases between. There are 13 residues in the CDR3. CDR1 is SGHTA, CDR2 FQGNSA, per germline. The CDR3 reads CASSSVRGNTIYF. The DNA of the CDR3 is TGTGCCAGCAGCTCCGTTCGGGGGAACACCATATATTTT.

This clone was recorded once. V is TRBV21-1 and J is TRBJ2-1; the table assigns TRBD2, which was not confirmed against the DNA. TRBV21-1 is an annotated pseudogene. The length of the CDR3 is 16 residues. The DNA of the CDR3 is TGTGCCAGCAGCAAAGAGTGGCGGTTCTCCTACAATGAGCAGTTCTTC. Translated, it gives CASSKEWRFSYNEQFF.

The chain uses TRBV9 and TRBJ2-7; TRBD2 matches 11 bases. V lost 4 bases and J lost 7; bases outside the gene matches: 10. The CDR3 contains 15 residues. Germline assignment: CDR1 SGDLS and CDR2 YYNGEE. CDR3 bases: TGTGCCAGCAGCAAGGGACTAGCGGAACTACGAGAGCAGTACTTC. This encodes CASSKGLAELREQYF.

The rearrangement joins TRBV9 to TRBJ2-2; 7 nucleotides line up with TRBD2. Germline CDR1 is SGDLS and CDR2 is YYNGEE. This CDR3 has 14 residues. Unmatched junction bases numbered 2, after V lost 5 bases and J lost 1 base. The CDR3 is CASRGRGNTGELFF. CDR3 in DNA: TGTGCCAGCAGGGGGAGGGGGAACACCGGGGAGCTGTTTTTT.

CDR3 loop: CVRSSGPLANPSSYNSPLHF. In DNA form, the CDR3 reads TGTGTCAGAAGCTCGGGTCCGCTAGCTAATCCGAGCTCCTATAATTCACCCCTCCACTTT. The V call is TRBV7-5, the J call TRBJ1-6. TRBV7-5 counts as a pseudogene. The CDR3 sequence is 20 residues long.